The clone carrying this T cell receptor (beta chain) was seen many times. This entry comes from a study of T cells in Graves' hyperthyroidism and ophthalmopathy. The CDR3 has 15 amino acids. Between the trimmed V and J ends, which lost 5 bases and 0 bases, there was a span of 11 bases. Germline CDR1 MNHEY, CDR2 SMNVEV (reference sequence). Amplification of TCR beta CDR3 regions used RNA as the template. HTBI primers were used for first-round RT-PCR of the TCR CDR3. One entry per CDR3 protein results from TCRdb running MiXCR on the multiplex PCR reads. The sample has about 740,000 distinct CDR3 sequences; 13% to 15% are singletons.

The specimen was blood. The V gene is TRBV27, the J gene TRBJ1-5; no clear D gene. The TCR originated in a young woman with Graves' hyperthyroidism. DNA of the CDR3: TGTGCCAGCAGTCGGGCACCGTATAGCAATCAGCCCCAGCATTTT. Protein: CASSRAPYSNQPQHF.